This T cell receptor beta chain is drawn from a study of T cells in Graves' hyperthyroidism and ophthalmopathy. V lost 8 bases and J 4 bases, leaving 15 bases between the germline ends. Per the germline V gene, CDR1 is MNHNS and CDR2 is SASEGT. The CDR3 spans 14 residues. Study-level points and caveats: Median prediction lead before ophthalmopathy onset was 6.5 months with the model. The blood repertoire included most of the expanded thyroid clonotypes above 0.001. Ophthalmopathy and stable hyperthyroidism were separated by a 13 V-J model.

This clonotype was detected ten times or more. What it binds is not known. Exclusion followed for patients with uncontrolled infection, other autoimmune disease, pregnancy or lactation. Template material for amplifying TCR beta CDR3 regions consisted of RNA transcripts. The study used the HTBI primer set for a first-round RT-PCR of the TCR CDR3. TCRdb used MiXCR to reprocess the multiplex PCR reads, holding one entry per CDR3 protein. The table shows 700,000 or so distinct CDR3 sequences, with about 14% occurring only once. V and J are TRBV6-1 and TRBJ1-5; maybe TRBD1 (6 bases). Sequences were obtained from blood. The TCR was taken from a woman in her forties or fifties with Graves' ophthalmopathy. The CDR3 DNA reads TGTGCCAGCCAACTTACAGGGACGAATCAGCCCCAGCATTTT. Protein: CASQLTGTNQPQHF.